This entry lists 21 T cell receptor beta chains sequenced from one sample in a study of shared clonotypes between healthy human individuals. Sequencing was performed with immunoSEQ multiplex PCR; in TCRdb, only in-frame clones are kept and a portion is missing. Among 2 million to 2.5 million clones listed, approximately 93% were seen once. Sequencing input: naive CD4+ T cells from PBMCs. This sample's subset: CD45RA+ positively selected. These receptors originate from a man aged 18 to 30 in good health. Some clones in this sample may be carry-over from other donors' samples.

This clone was detected once. In the same sample, other DNA sequences code for this CDR3. V usage is TRBV29-1 and J usage is TRBJ2-7; 9 nucleotides line up with TRBD1. In germline, CDR1 is SQVTM, CDR2 ANQGSEA. V shed 5 bases, J shed 1 base, and the junction held 3 bases outside the gene matches. This CDR3 contains 13 residues. CDR3 amino acids: CSVTGTGSYEQYF. Here the CDR3 DNA reads TGCAGCGTTACCGGGACAGGGTCCTACGAGCAGTACTTC.

The V gene is TRBV10-2, the J gene TRBJ2-3, with TRBD2 identical over 13 bases. Trimming cost V 3 bases and J 4 bases; bases outside gene matches: 10. The V gene's germline CDR1 is WSHSY and CDR2 SAAADI. The CDR3 is 18 residues long. The CDR3 DNA reads as TGCGCCAGCAGTGACTCGGGACTAGCGGGAACCGCACCAGATACGCAGTATTTT. Translating gives CASSDSGLAGTAPDTQYF.

The CDR3 DNA follows: TGTGCCAGCAGTTTGCGATCTCAGGGGAGACGGGCCAAAAACATTCAGTACTTC. Translating gives CASSLRSQGRRAKNIQYF. The chain recombines TRBV28 with TRBJ2-4, with D possibly being TRBD1 (6 bases). The CDR3 has 18 residues. Per germline, CDR1 MDHEN and CDR2 SYDVKM. V was clipped by 3 bases and J by 1 base, with 19 bases between them.

Regarding this clone: Other nucleotide sequences from this sample produce the same CDR3. The rearrangement joins TRBV19 to TRBJ1-2; 10 bases fit TRBD1. This CDR3 has 13 residues. V lost 8 bases and J lost 4; bases outside the gene matches: 4. CDR1 and CDR2 (germline): LNHDA, SQIVND (reference sequence). The CDR3 nucleotides read TGTGCCAGTCGGGACAGGGGAGGCTATGGCTACACCTTC. This translates into CASRDRGGYGYTF.

J is TRBJ1-1 and V is TRBV6-5; D uncertain. CDR1 and CDR2 (germline): MNHEY, SVGAGI. This CDR3 region has 16 residues. V lost 0 bases to trimming and J lost 3 bases, with 14 bases between them. CDR3 loop: CASSYSKQIADTEAFF. CDR3 coding DNA: TGTGCCAGCAGTTACTCAAAACAGATTGCAGACACTGAAGCTTTCTTT.

V gene TRBV7-6 combines with J gene TRBJ1-2; D remains ambiguous. V lost 0 bases, J lost 7 bases, and 12 bases lay in between. CDR1 and CDR2 from the germline V gene are SGHVS and FNYEAQ. The CDR3 extends over 14 amino acids. Written as DNA, the CDR3 is TGTGCCAGCAGCTTAGCTGGAGGGTCCGGTGGCTACACCTTC. It specifies CASSLAGGSGGYTF.

In its sample, this clone was seen once. The chain carries TRBV29-1 and TRBJ2-5; the D gene is possibly TRBD1 (5 bases). The J call may be incorrect, as the DNA end agrees better with TRBJ2-7. From germline, CDR1 is SQVTM and CDR2 ANQGSEA. This CDR3 is 13 amino acids long. The CDR3 nucleotides are TGCAGCGTTGCAGGCAGGGCGAGTAACGAGCAGTACTTC. Its protein product is CSVAGRASNEQYF.

This clone was seen just once. In the same sample, other DNA sequences code for this CDR3. The chain uses TRBV19 and TRBJ2-4; TRBD1 matches at 7 bases. Trimming removed 5 bases from V and 1 base from J; junction bases left unmatched: 2. Germline assignment: CDR1 LNHDA and CDR2 SQIVND (reference sequence). This CDR3 is built from 14 residues. This chain's CDR3 is CASSLQGAKNIQYF. The CDR3 bases are TGTGCCAGTAGTTTACAGGGGGCCAAAAACATTCAGTACTTC.

This CDR3 reads CASSIAGTASYEQYF. CDR3 sequence (DNA): TGTGCCAGCAGCATCGCCGGGACTGCCTCCTACGAGCAGTACTTC. This chain links TRBV13 with TRBJ2-7; possible D gene TRBD2, 6 bases. There are 15 residues in the CDR3. Germline CDR1 is PRHDT and CDR2 is FYEKMQ (reference sequence). Trimming pared 5 bases from V and 0 bases from J, leaving 14 bases between. The whole variable domain, remainder taken from reference TRBV13 and TRBJ2-7, is AAGVIQSPRHLIKEKRETATLKCYPIPRHDTVYWYQQGPGQDPQFLISFYEKMQSDKGSIPDRFSAQQFSDYHSELNMSSLELGDSALYFCASSIAGTASYEQYFGPGTRLTVT.

The chain carries TRBV5-1 and TRBJ1-2, with a possible D match to TRBD1 (5 bases). The V end lost 4 bases, the J end lost 9 bases, and 16 bases lay between the germline ends. The CDR3 is 13 residues long. Germline CDR1 and CDR2: SGHRS and YFSETQ. The CDR3 nucleotides read TGCGCCAGCAGCCCGAGGCCGGGGCTGAGCTACACCTTC. Encoded protein: CASSPRPGLSYTF.

V gene TRBV7-2 combines with J gene TRBJ1-2; a possible D gene is TRBD1 (5 bases). Trimming pared 7 bases from V and 1 base from J, leaving 13 bases between. Germline CDR1 SGHTA, CDR2 FQGNSA. The CDR3 is 14 amino acids. CDR3 in amino acids: CASTKDGGNYGYTF. CDR3 DNA: TGTGCCAGCACAAAAGACGGGGGTAACTATGGCTACACCTTC. Full variable domain (missing parts from reference TRBV7-2 and TRBJ1-2): GAGVSQSPSNKVTEKGKDVELRCDPISGHTALYWYRQSLGQGLEFLIYFQGNSAPDKSGLPSDRFSAERTGGSVSTLTIQRTQQEDSAVYLCASTKDGGNYGYTFGSGTRLTVV.

The chain combines TRBV21-1 with TRBJ1-2; the table gives TRBD1 as D, unverified against the DNA. TRBV21-1 is a pseudogene. The CDR3 totals 13 residues. The CDR3, as DNA: TGTGCCAGCAGTAGTCAGGGCTGTTATGGCTACACCTTC. It is translated as CASSSQGCYGYTF.

The chain has TRBV5-5 and TRBJ1-4; D possibly corresponds to TRBD1 (5 bases). The length of the CDR3 is 14 residues. The germline V and J ends were trimmed by 1 base and 6 bases, with 10 bases remaining between them. Looked up from germline, CDR1 is SGHKS and CDR2 is YYEKEE (reference sequence). This CDR3 is CASSLPRDDEKLFF. The CDR3 bases are TGTGCCAGCAGCTTGCCCAGGGACGATGAAAAACTGTTTTTT.

This clone was found once. The chain uses TRBV6-5 and TRBJ1-2, with 7 bases that match TRBD1. Trimming cost V 8 bases and J 8 bases; bases outside gene matches: 8. This CDR3 has 12 amino acids. Looked up from germline, CDR1 is MNHEY and CDR2 is SVGAGI. The CDR3 DNA sequence: TGTGCCAGCCAGGGGGGCCATCACGGCTACACCTTC. This gives the protein CASQGGHHGYTF.

This clone was detected once. This chain links TRBV5-4 with TRBJ2-3, with 7 bases matching TRBD2. Germline CDR1 is SGHNT and CDR2 is YYREEE (reference sequence). The length of the CDR3 is 18 residues. V shed 4 bases, J shed 0 bases, and the junction held 14 bases outside the gene matches. The CDR3 DNA reads as TGTGCCAGCAGCCTCGGCGGACTAGGGGCATCTAGCACAGATACGCAGTATTTT. This encodes CASSLGGLGASSTDTQYF.

This chain uses TRBV7-2 with TRBJ2-1, with D possibly being TRBD2 (5 bases). V lost 6 bases and J lost 10, with 19 bases in between. The CDR3 is 14 residues long. The germline gives CDR1 SGHTA, CDR2 FQGNSA. The CDR3 DNA is TGTGCCAGCAGTTTCCGGGGTGTCGATGGAGAGCAGTTCTTC. As protein: CASSFRGVDGEQFF.

CDR3 protein: CASSLVSEQYF. CDR3 coding DNA: TGTGCCAGCAGCTTAGTGTCCGAGCAGTACTTC. The V and J genes are TRBV7-9 and TRBJ2-7; D remains ambiguous. CDR3 length: 11 amino acids. Germline values: CDR1 SEHNR, CDR2 FQNEAQ (reference sequence). Trimming cost V 1 base and J 6 bases, with 4 bases left between them.

This clone showed up just once. The CDR3 sequence: CASSTPGTSDPFF. The CDR3 bases are TGTGCCAGCAGTACCCCCGGGACTAGCGATCCGTTCTTC. J is TRBJ2-1 and V is TRBV28, with 10 bases matching TRBD2. CDR1 and CDR2 from the germline V gene are MDHEN and SYDVKM. V shed 5 bases, J shed 15 bases, and the junction held 10 bases outside the gene matches. CDR3 length equals 13 residues.

This chain links TRBV4-3 with TRBJ2-3; D gene uncertain. The V end was cut by 0 bases, the J end by 6 bases, with 10 bases between. Per germline, CDR1 LGHNA and CDR2 YSLEER. The CDR3 spans 14 residues. CDR3 coding DNA: TGCGCCAGCAGCCAAGATACGGTGACTGATACGCAGTATTTT. It encodes CASSQDTVTDTQYF.

The V and J genes are TRBV7-8 and TRBJ2-3; D is ambiguous. The CDR3 has 11 amino acids. Germline-derived CDR1 and CDR2 are SGHVS and FQNEAQ. The germline V and J ends were trimmed by 7 bases and 3 bases, with 5 bases remaining between them. The CDR3 region has the DNA TGTGCCAGCACCCATACAGATACGCAGTATTTT. The encoded protein is CASTHTDTQYF.

This clone was picked up one time. The chain recombines TRBV4-2 with TRBJ2-7, with a weak D call TRBD2 (6 bases). V lost 1 base and J 1 base, leaving 23 bases between the germline ends. This CDR3 region has 19 residues. Germline assignment: CDR1 LGHNA and CDR2 YNFKEQ. The CDR3 sequence: CASSQGPMGGVGGSYEQYF. The DNA of the CDR3 is TGTGCCAGCAGCCAAGGCCCCATGGGAGGTGTCGGTGGTTCCTACGAGCAGTACTTC.